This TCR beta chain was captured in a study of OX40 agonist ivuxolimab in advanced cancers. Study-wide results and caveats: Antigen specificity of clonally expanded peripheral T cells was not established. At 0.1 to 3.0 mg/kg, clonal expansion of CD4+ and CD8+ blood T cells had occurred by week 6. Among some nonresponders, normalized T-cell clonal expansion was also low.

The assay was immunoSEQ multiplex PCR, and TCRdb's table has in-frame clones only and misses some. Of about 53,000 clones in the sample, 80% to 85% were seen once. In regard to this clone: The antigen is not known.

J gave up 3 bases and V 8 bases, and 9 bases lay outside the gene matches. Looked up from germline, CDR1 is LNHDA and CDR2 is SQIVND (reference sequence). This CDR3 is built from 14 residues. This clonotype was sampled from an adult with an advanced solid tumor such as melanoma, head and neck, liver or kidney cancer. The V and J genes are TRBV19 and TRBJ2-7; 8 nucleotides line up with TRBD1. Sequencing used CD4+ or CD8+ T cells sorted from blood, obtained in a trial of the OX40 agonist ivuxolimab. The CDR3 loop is CASGKTGASYEQYF. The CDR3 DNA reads TGTGCCAGTGGCAAGACAGGGGCAAGCTACGAGCAGTACTTC.